The present T cell receptor (beta chain) was sequenced within a study of T-cell memory formation after mild COVID-19 (dated by TCRdb to the early 2020s). Regarding the complete study: TCR sequence clusters from the two donors were found to be largely donor specific. In a couple of donors, T-cell clones that expanded and contracted after mild COVID-19 were tracked by sequencing TCRalpha and TCRbeta repertoires over time. Two young, previously healthy adult volunteers made up the cohort, one male and one female. The investigation overall reported the following: Balanced CD4/CD8 phenotypes were observed for clones contracting from day 15 to 85, whereas a bias towards CD4+ was observed for a second wave of clones expanding from day 15 to 37. Contracting CD4+ clones turned up mainly in the CM and EM memory subsets, whereas EMRA was where CD8+ clones were enriched. The second-wave clones that peaked on day 37 were not confirmed to be SARS-CoV-2 specific. Some responding clones were found in pre-infection memory, which suggests that pre-existing cross-reactive memory T cells took part in the SARS-CoV-2 response. The study included only a couple of mild cases, and larger cohorts that include severe cases with pre-infection samples were judged to be necessary.

Sequencing was carried out with an Illumina NovaSeq 6000. TCRalpha and TCRbeta cDNA libraries were built by 5'RACE with constant-segment primers, adding sample barcodes and unique molecular identifiers. RNA was extracted from every sample with Trizol reagent. Libraries were amplified in two PCR steps, with a second sample barcode and Illumina TruSeq adapters added in the second step. Sequencing of the libraries was done on an Illumina NovaSeq, producing 2 x 150 bp paired-end reads. The original methods were these. With migec v1.2.7, reads were demultiplexed and then collapsed into UMI-guided consensus sequences. Using mixcr v2.1.11, the UMI consensuses were aligned to TRA and TRB V and J templates and assembled into clonotypes. Expanded or contracted clonotypes were those called significant by both edgeR and NoisET, with noise models trained on biological replicates. For edgeR calls, a false discovery rate-adjusted p below 0.01 and a log2 fold-change threshold of 1 were applied. PCA with hierarchical clustering of max-normalized trajectories of the 1000 most abundant clonotypes was used as exploratory dynamics analysis. The CD4 or CD8 phenotype of responding clones was assigned using the separately sequenced CD4+ and CD8+ repertoires. The public reads were run again by TCRdb, first through fastp at Q25 and then through MiXCR, and only productive beta chains were kept. Every entry covers one CDR3 protein and lists the most common genes and DNA from its rows. It is TCRdb's table, rather than the study itself, that gives the V and J calls and clone size. This sample is represented by fewer than 300,000 distinct CDR3 sequences; about a sixth of them were singletons. Roughly 23% of the sample comes from the top ten.

CDR1 and CDR2 were assigned from the germline V gene as KGHSH and LQKENI. Unmatched junction bases come to 4, with V trimmed by 3 bases and J by 2 bases. Reading from cysteine to phenylalanine, the CDR3 counts 15 amino acids. Here the CDR3 DNA is all that survives: 45 bases in frame from base 1. This clonotype was observed many times. Its binding antigen is unknown. Qualities for individual bases were not recorded, and no much larger clone is one base off. Ficoll-Paque density gradient centrifugation was the method used to isolate PBMCs. This TCR came from a young man who had mild COVID-19 (a few samples of this study predate the infection). The sample titles of this study are shuffled in the database, so cell type and time point are left out; the donor was told from shared clones. The sequencing input was PBMCs or a T cell subset sorted from them (not recorded which). The sequence is built from TRBV18 and TRBJ2-5, with 9 central nucleotides matching TRBD2. The DNA sequence is as follows: TGTGCCAGCTCACCTGCTAGCGGGATACAAGAGACCCAGTACTTC. Its product reads: CASSPASGIQETQYF.